This T cell receptor beta chain was identified in a study of cytomegalovirus exposure and HLA in healthy donors. Study-level information: Caucasian-associated ancestry cluster membership applied to about four fifths of a few hundred genotyped donors. Study-wide results and limits: Several of the most significant clusters appeared, in a later analysis, to be linked to common viral pathogens. As immune exposure information, only CMV serostatus was available.

The primer mix had 60 Vbeta and 13 Jbeta primers. The repertoire was sequenced with immunoSEQ multiplex PCR; TCRdb's copy has only in-frame clones and lacks some. In the table there are fewer than 200,000 clones, roughly two thirds of which are singletons. The junction had 9 bases not matched to a gene; V was cut back by 7 bases and J by 8 bases. Germline lookup yields CDR1 SGHTA and CDR2 FQGNSA. This CDR3 is 15 amino acids long. As regards this clone: The antigen is undetermined.

The sample comprised PBMCs. The TCR was taken from a woman under 30 in good health and CMV-seropositive. V gene TRBV7-2 combines with J gene TRBJ1-4; 11 bases match TRBD1. CDR3 loop: CASTSPGTGGEKLFF. The CDR3 nucleotides read TGTGCCAGCACCTCCCCAGGGACAGGGGGAGAAAAACTGTTTTTT.